This T cell receptor beta chain derives from a study of cytomegalovirus exposure and HLA in healthy donors. On the study more broadly: Samples from HLA-typed donors yielded 65 million to 85 million unique TCRs in an early data release. Study outcomes and limitations: It was reported that TCR beta sequences correctly inferred the HLA-A and HLA-B alleles for most subjects. Compared with the roughly 670-donor mean, an Asian-associated ancestry cluster reportedly had fewer N-insertions, according to a later analysis.

Turning to this clone: The antigen is unknown.

CDR1 LNHNV and CDR2 YYDKDF come from the germline V gene (reference sequence). CDR3 length: 17 residues. V shed 0 bases and J shed 0 bases, with 11 bases lying between them. It was with 60 Vbeta and 13 Jbeta primers that the PCR ran. Profiled with immunoSEQ multiplex PCR; TCRdb holds only in-frame clones, not every one. Among about 160,000 clones, around three quarters were seen once, and the ten largest hold around 2.1%. The source material was PBMCs. The sequence was obtained from a man aged 45-65 years in good health and CMV-seropositive. The J gene is TRBJ1-4, the V gene TRBV15; D ambiguous. In DNA form, the CDR3 reads TGTGCCACCAGCAGAGAGTCCAGAATTGCAACTAATGAAAAACTGTTTTTT. It codes for CATSRESRIATNEKLFF.